Given below is one TCR beta chain in context. The antigen is not known. Trimming left V 3 bases short and J 5 bases short, with 14 bases between. This CDR3 has 15 residues. The V gene's germline CDR1 is KGHSH and CDR2 LQKENI. This sample is drawn from a study of T cell responses to AZD1222 COVID-19 vaccine. Overall study results and limits: Without day 14 samples, only post-peak T cell repertoires were studied. Spike-wide coverage was observed for vaccine-associated CD4 TCRs, with dominant responses at 160-218 and 743-854. Clonal diversity was possibly underestimated; the donors were predominantly white British and more often female. Reports say nearly half of spike-specific TCRs go after unmutated variant regions.

Using immunoSEQ multiplex PCR, the repertoire was profiled, and TCRdb retains in-frame clones only, with some absent. The repertoire includes some 73,000 clones, 80% to 90% of them detected once, and 9.3% sits in the top ten. The specimen comprised peripheral blood, sampled 28 days after the second AZD1222 dose. This TCR was recovered from an adult who received the AZD1222 COVID-19 vaccine. The chain links TRBV18 to TRBJ1-3; D is uncertain. In nucleotides, the CDR3 is TGTGCCAGCTCACCGGATATCCCCTACAGAAACACCATATATTTT. This sequence encodes CASSPDIPYRNTIYF.